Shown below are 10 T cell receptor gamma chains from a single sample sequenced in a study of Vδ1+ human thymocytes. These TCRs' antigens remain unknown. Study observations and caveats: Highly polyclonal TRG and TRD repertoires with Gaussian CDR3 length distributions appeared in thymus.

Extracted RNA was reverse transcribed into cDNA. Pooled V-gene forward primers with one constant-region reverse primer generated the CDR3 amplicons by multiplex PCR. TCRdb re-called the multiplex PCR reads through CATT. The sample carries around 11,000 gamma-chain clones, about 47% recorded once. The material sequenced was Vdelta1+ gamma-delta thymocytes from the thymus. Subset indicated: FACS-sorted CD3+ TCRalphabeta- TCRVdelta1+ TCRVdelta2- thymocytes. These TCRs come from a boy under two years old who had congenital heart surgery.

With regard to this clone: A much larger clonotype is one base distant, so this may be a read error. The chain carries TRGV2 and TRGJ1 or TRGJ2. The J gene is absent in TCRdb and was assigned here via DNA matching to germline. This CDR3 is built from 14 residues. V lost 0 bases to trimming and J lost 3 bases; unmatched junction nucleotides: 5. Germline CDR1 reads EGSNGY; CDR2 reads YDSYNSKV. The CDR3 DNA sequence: TGTGCCACCTGGGACGGGCGGGGTTATTATAAGAAACTCTTT. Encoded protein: CATWDGRGYYKKLF.

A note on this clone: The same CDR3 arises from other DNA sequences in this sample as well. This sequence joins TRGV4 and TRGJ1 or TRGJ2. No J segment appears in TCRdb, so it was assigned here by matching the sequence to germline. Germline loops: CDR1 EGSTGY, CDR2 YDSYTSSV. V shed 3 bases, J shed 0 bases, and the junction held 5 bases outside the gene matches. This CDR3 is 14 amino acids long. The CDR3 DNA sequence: TGTGCCACCTGGGATCCTCTGAATTATTATAAGAAACTCTTT. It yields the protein CATWDPLNYYKKLF.

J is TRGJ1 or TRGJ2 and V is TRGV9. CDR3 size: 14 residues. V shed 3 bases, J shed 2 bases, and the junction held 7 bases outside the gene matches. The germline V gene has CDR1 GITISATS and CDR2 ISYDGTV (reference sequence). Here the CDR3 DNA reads TGTGCCTTGTGGGAGATACCCGATTATTATAAGAAACTCTTT. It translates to CALWEIPDYYKKLF.

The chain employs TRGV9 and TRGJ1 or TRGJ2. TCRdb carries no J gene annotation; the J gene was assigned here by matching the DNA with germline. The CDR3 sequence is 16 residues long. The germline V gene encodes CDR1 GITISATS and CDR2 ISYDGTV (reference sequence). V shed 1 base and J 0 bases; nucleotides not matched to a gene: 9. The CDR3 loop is CALWEVVSLNYYKKLF. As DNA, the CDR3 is TGTGCCTTGTGGGAGGTAGTCTCCTTGAATTATTATAAGAAACTCTTT.

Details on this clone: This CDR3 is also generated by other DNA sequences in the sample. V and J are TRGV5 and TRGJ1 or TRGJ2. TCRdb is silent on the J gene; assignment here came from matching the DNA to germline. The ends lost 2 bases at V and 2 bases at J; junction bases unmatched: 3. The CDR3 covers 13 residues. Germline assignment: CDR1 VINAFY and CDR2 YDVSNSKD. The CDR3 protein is CATWDTHYYKKLF. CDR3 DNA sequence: TGTGCCACCTGGGACACGCATTATTATAAGAAACTCTTT.

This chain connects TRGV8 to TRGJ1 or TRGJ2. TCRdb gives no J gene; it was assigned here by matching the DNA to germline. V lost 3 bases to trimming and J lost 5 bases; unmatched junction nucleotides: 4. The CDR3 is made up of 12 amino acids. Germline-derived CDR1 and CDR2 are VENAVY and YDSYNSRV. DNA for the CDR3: TGTGCCACCTGGGATCTGGATTATAAGAAACTCTTT. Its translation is CATWDLDYKKLF.

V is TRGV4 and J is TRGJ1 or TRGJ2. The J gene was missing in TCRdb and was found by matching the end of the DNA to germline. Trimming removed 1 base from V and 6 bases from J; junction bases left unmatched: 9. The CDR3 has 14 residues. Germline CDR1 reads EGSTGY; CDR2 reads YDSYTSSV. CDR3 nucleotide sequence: TGTGCCACCTGGGATGGCCCCCCACTTTATAAGAAACTCTTT. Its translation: CATWDGPPLYKKLF.

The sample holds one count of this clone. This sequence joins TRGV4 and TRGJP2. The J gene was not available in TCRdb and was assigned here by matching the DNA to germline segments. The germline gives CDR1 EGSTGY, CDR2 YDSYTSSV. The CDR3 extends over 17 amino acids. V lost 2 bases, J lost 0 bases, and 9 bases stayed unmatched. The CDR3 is CATWDALGHSSDWIKTF. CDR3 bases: TGTGCCACCTGGGATGCCTTGGGTCATAGTAGTGATTGGATCAAGACGTTT.

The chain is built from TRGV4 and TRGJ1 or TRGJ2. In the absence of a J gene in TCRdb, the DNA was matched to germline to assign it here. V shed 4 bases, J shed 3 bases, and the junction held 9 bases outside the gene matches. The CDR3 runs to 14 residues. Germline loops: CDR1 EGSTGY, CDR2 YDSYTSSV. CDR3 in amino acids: CATWDTVVYYKKLF. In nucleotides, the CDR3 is TGTGCCACCTGGGACACTGTGGTTTATTATAAGAAACTCTTT.

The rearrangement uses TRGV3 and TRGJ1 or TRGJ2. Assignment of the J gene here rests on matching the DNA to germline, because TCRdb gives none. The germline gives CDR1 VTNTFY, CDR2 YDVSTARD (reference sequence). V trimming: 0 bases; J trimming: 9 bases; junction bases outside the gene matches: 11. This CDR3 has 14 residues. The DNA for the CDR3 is TGTGCCACCTGGGACAGGCGGAGTTGTCCTAAGAAACTCTTT. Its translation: CATWDRRSCPKKLF.